A selection of T cell receptor beta chains follows, all from one sample in a study of radiation and T cells in renal cell carcinoma. TCRdb's table, derived via immunoSEQ multiplex PCR, lists solely in-frame clones and lacks some. This sample carries about 83,000 clones, over 80% of them seen once, and the ten largest clones take 2% to 3%. The sample was blood, taken from a patient whose treatment included radiotherapy and nephrectomy. These TCRs come from a woman aged 60-70 years with renal cell carcinoma. The conserved cysteine and the conserved F or W are not part of the CDR3 here.

cdr3_length j_call v_call cdr3_aa
13 TRBJ1-2 TRBV6-5 ASSSPGQTNYGYT
13 TRBJ1-2 TRBV7-9 ASSLAGAGEIGYT
12 TRBJ1-3 TRBV2 ASSGQSSGNTIY
15 TRBJ2-6 TRBV5-4 ASSLNRGPSGANVLT
13 TRBJ2-1 TRBV6-5 ASSTNRGLGNEQF
15 TRBJ2-1 TRBV11-3 ASSLGAGLAGHNEQF
18 TRBJ2-3 TRBV21-1 ASSKDSLERRGHSTDTQY
13 TRBJ2-1 TRBV7-8 ASSPGLLESNEQF
11 TRBJ1-1 TRBV10-3 AISRQGRTEAF
11 TRBJ1-2 TRBV5-1 ASSLDNNYGYT
11 TRBJ2-7 TRBV5-1 ASSSSGGYEQY
9 TRBJ1-1 TRBV5-1 ASSLAGEAF
12 TRBJ1-6 TRBV6-6 ASSYVTGRTALH
13 TRBJ1-2 TRBV7-2 ASSSPSGVWLGYT
14 TRBJ2-1 TRBV11-2 ASSLARGTSYNEQF
13 TRBJ2-2 TRBV6-5 ASSRQGITPGELF
14 TRBJ1-2 TRBV28 ASSLSRAGQGGGYT
11 TRBJ1-1 TRBV28 ASSFNQAVEAF
12 TRBJ2-1 TRBV2 ASTRESSYNEQF
14 TRBJ1-4 TRBV7-9 ASSLSGGVSGEKLF
13 TRBJ2-1 TRBV5-1 ASSLGQSYNNEQF
13 TRBJ1-3 TRBV19 ASSPRGSFGNTIY
11 TRBJ1-2 TRBV7-2 ASSSGQGYGYT
14 TRBJ1-4 TRBV10-3 AISGGRLATNEKLF